A selection of T cell receptor beta chains follows, all from one sample in a study of blood T cell repertoires in COVID-19. Measured with immunoSEQ multiplex PCR; TCRdb has only the in-frame clones, and not every one. Of fewer than 250,000 clones listed, 83% are singletons. What was sequenced was PBMCs or T cells enriched from blood (not recorded which). Every receptor here comes from a woman aged 40 to 49 who had been exposed to COVID-19. CDR3s include the opening cysteine and the closing phenylalanine or tryptophan. Fields, in order: D gene, J gene, V gene, clone size, CDR3 protein, CDR3 DNA. D genes are given only for firm matches. Rows may omit the clone size; those that give it use once, few, many or a size class.

- | TRBJ2-2 | TRBV19 | - | CASSIDQDTGELFF | TGTGCCAGTAGTATAGATCAGGACACCGGGGAGCTGTTTTTT
TRBD1 | TRBJ2-7 | TRBV3-1/TRBV3-2 | - | CASSQEGGRLEQYF | TGTGCCAGCAGCCAAGAAGGGGGCCGGCTCGAGCAGTACTTC
- | TRBJ1-1 | TRBV7-6 | - | CASSLRTALFGDTEAFF | TGTGCCAGCAGCTTAAGGACAGCTCTCTTCGGGGACACTGAAGCTTTCTTT
TRBD2 | TRBJ2-2 | TRBV27 | - | CASRRPLNWLAGELNTGELFF | TGTGCCAGCAGAAGGCCCCTGAATTGGCTAGCGGGTGAGCTGAACACCGGGGAGCTGTTTTTT
- | TRBJ2-7 | TRBV14 | - | CASSQEFRREQYF | TGTGCCAGCAGCCAAGAGTTCCGGCGGGAGCAGTACTTC
TRBD1 | TRBJ2-2 | TRBV5-4 | - | CASSTGQGYGNTGELFF | TGTGCCAGCAGCACGGGACAGGGGTACGGGAACACCGGGGAGCTGTTTTTT
- | TRBJ1-2 | TRBV15 | - | CATSRERNLYYGYTF | TGTGCCACCAGCAGAGAGAGGAATCTTTACTATGGCTACACCTTC
- | TRBJ2-7 | TRBV2 | - | CASTTIRESEQYF | TGTGCCAGCACCACCATAAGGGAGAGCGAGCAGTACTTC
TRBD1 | TRBJ1-2 | TRBV4-1 | - | CASSQGGQGLSNYGYTF | TGCGCCAGCAGCCAAGGGGGACAGGGTCTATCGAACTATGGCTACACCTTC
- | TRBJ2-6 | TRBV15 | many | CATSRGPESSGANVLTF | TGTGCCACCAGCAGAGGACCGGAGAGCTCTGGGGCCAACGTCCTGACTTTC
TRBD2 | TRBJ2-1 | TRBV28 | - | CASTPGLAGGYNEQFF | TGTGCCAGCACCCCGGGCCTAGCGGGGGGATACAATGAGCAGTTCTTC
TRBD1 | TRBJ1-2 | TRBV18 | - | CASSPNGQGADGYTF | TGTGCCAGCTCCCCAAACGGACAGGGGGCGGATGGCTACACCTTC
TRBD1 | TRBJ1-2 | TRBV11-1 | - | CASSPGTGDVAGYTF | TGTGCCAGCAGCCCCGGGACAGGGGATGTTGCTGGCTACACCTTC
- | TRBJ1-2 | TRBV7-9 | - | CASSLQGGYTF | TGTGCCAGCAGCCTACAGGGTGGCTACACCTTC
TRBD1 | TRBJ1-5 | TRBV27 | - | CASSSLGTGGVSNQPQHF | TGTGCCAGCAGTTCACTAGGGACAGGGGGTGTTAGCAATCAGCCCCAGCATTTT
- | TRBJ1-5 | TRBV19 | - | CASNSGTRNQPQHF | TGTGCCAGTAACTCAGGGACAAGAAATCAGCCCCAGCATTTT
- | TRBJ1-1 | TRBV7-2 | - | CASSLGASQAFF | TGTGCCAGCAGCTTAGGGGCCTCACAAGCTTTCTTT
TRBD1 | TRBJ2-7 | TRBV4-2 | once | CASQDREYEQYF | TGTGCCAGCCAGGACAGGGAGTACGAGCAGTACTTC
TRBD1 | TRBJ1-5 | TRBV7-8 | once | CASSRGQGSNQPQHF | TGTGCCAGCAGCCGAGGACAGGGAAGCAATCAGCCCCAGCATTTT
TRBD1 | TRBJ1-2 | TRBV28 | few | CASTDRDRFYGYTF | TGTGCCAGCACCGACCGGGACAGGTTCTATGGCTACACCTTC
TRBD2 | TRBJ2-1 | TRBV28 | - | CASSLWGSGGVYNEQFF | TGTGCCAGCAGTTTATGGGGTAGCGGGGGGGTCTACAATGAGCAGTTCTTC
TRBD1 | TRBJ1-4 | TRBV3-1/TRBV3-2 | - | CASSEEAGGTEKLFF | TGTGCCAGCAGCGAAGAGGCAGGGGGCACTGAAAAACTGTTTTTT
- | TRBJ1-1 | TRBV21-1 | - | CASSNTSVRSSNTEAFF | TGTGCCAGCAGCAATACGTCTGTTCGGTCCTCGAACACTGAAGCTTTCTTT
TRBD1 | TRBJ1-2 | TRBV6-5 | - | CASSYGTENYGYTF | TGTGCCAGCAGTTACGGGACAGAAAACTATGGCTACACCTTC
TRBD2 | TRBJ2-5 | TRBV2 | - | CASSSGLAGVETQYF | TGTGCCAGCAGCAGCGGACTAGCGGGGGTAGAGACCCAGTACTTC
- | TRBJ1-2 | TRBV7-9 | - | CASSFIQGDGYTF | TGTGCCAGCAGCTTTATACAGGGAGATGGCTACACCTTC
TRBD2 | TRBJ2-1 | TRBV10-3 | - | CAIRERGDYNEQFF | TGTGCCATCAGGGAGCGGGGGGACTACAATGAGCAGTTCTTC
- | TRBJ1-1 | TRBV2 | once | CARGRRNTEAFF | TGTGCCAGGGGCCGTAGGAACACTGAAGCTTTCTTT
- | TRBJ2-5 | TRBV28 | - | CARTGVKQETQYF | TGTGCCAGGACGGGGGTGAAACAAGAGACCCAGTACTTC
- | TRBJ1-4 | TRBV18 | - | CASSPEGQTNEKLFF | TGTGCCAGCTCACCGGAGGGGCAGACTAATGAAAAACTGTTTTTT
- | TRBJ1-2 | TRBV28 | - | CASSLPGLSYGYTF | TGTGCCAGCAGTTTGCCCGGACTAAGCTATGGCTACACCTTC
TRBD1 | TRBJ2-4 | TRBV18 | - | CASSPGTGENIQYF | TGTGCCAGCTCACCGGGGACAGGGGAAAACATTCAGTACTTC
TRBD1 | TRBJ1-6 | TRBV3-1/TRBV3-2 | - | CASRGQGDSPLHF | TGTGCCAGCAGGGGACAGGGGGATTCACCCCTCCACTTT
TRBD2 | TRBJ2-1 | TRBV11-2 | - | CASRLLAGAADEQFF | TGTGCCAGCAGACTCTTAGCGGGGGCCGCGGATGAGCAGTTCTTC
- | TRBJ1-5 | TRBV7-2 | - | CASQTGQGQPQHF | TGTGCCTCTCAAACAGGGCAGGGGCAGCCCCAGCATTTT
TRBD1 | TRBJ1-2 | TRBV28 | - | CASSFDRAYGYTF | TGTGCCAGCAGTTTCGACAGGGCTTATGGCTACACCTTC
- | TRBJ2-5 | TRBV3-1/TRBV3-2 | - | CASSGRGQETQYF | TGTGCCAGCTCCGGCAGGGGCCAAGAGACCCAGTACTTC
TRBD2 | TRBJ2-3 | TRBV4-2 | - | CASAVTSGGTASDTQYF | TGTGCCAGCGCTGTTACTAGCGGGGGAACGGCCTCAGATACGCAGTATTTT
TRBD2 | TRBJ2-2 | TRBV3-1/TRBV3-2 | - | CASCLAGAFTGELFF | TGTGCCAGCTGTCTAGCGGGGGCTTTTACCGGGGAGCTGTTTTTT
- | TRBJ2-4 | TRBV7-8 | - | CASSAQATGMAKNIQYF | TGTGCCAGCAGCGCCCAGGCTACAGGGATGGCCAAAAACATTCAGTACTTC